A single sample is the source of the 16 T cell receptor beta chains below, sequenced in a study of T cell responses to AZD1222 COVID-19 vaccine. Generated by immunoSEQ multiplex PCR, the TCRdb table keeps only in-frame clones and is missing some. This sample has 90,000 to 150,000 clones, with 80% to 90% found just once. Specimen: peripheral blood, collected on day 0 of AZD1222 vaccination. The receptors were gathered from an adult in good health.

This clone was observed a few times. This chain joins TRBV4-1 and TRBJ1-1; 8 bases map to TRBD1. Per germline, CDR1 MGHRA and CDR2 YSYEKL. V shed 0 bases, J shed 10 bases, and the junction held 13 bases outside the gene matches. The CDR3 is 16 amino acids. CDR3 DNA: TGCGCCAGCAGCCAAGAACGGCAGGGGGCGAGAGAGGGAGCTTTCTTT. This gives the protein CASSQERQGAREGAFF.

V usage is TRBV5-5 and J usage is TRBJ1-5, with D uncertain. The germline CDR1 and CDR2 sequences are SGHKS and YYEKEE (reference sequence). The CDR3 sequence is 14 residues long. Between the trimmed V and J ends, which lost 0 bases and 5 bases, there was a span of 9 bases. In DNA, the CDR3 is TGTGCCAGCAGCTTGGCCCAGTCTTATCAGCCCCAGCATTTT. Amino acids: CASSLAQSYQPQHF.

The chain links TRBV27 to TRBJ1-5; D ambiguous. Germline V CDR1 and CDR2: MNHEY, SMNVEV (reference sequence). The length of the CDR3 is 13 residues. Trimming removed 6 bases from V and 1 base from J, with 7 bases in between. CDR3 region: CASSIGSNQPQHF. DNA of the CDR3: TGTGCCAGCAGCATAGGAAGCAATCAGCCCCAGCATTTT.

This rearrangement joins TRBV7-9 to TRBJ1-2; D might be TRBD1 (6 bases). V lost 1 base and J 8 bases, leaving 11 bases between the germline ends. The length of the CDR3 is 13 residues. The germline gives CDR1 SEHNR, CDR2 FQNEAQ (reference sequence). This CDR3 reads CASSLVQGRGYTF. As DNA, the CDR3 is TGTGCCAGCAGCTTAGTACAGGGCCGCGGCTACACCTTC.

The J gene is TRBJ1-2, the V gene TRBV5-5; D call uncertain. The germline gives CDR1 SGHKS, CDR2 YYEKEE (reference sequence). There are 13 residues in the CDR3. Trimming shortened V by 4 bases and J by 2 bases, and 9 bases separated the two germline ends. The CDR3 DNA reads TGTGCCAGCAGCCCCTTACTGAACTATGGCTACACCTTC. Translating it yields CASSPLLNYGYTF.

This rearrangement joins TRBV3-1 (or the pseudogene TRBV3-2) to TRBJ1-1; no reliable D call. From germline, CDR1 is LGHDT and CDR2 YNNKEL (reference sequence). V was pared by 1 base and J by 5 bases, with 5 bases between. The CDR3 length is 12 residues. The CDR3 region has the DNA TGTGCCAGCAGCCAAGGTCCAACTGAAGCTTTCTTT. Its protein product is CASSQGPTEAFF.

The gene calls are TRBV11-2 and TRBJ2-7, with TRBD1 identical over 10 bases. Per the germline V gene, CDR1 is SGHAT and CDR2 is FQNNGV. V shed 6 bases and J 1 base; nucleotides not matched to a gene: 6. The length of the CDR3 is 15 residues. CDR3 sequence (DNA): TGTGCCAGCAGGGACCGGGACAGGGGTTCCTACGAGCAGTACTTC. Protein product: CASRDRDRGSYEQYF.

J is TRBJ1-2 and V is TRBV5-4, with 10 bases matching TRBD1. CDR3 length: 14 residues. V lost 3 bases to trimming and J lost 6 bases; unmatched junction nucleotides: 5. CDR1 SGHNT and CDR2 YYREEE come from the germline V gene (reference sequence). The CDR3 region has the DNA TGTGCCAGCAGCTCCTCTGGACAGGGGGATGGCTACACCTTC. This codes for CASSSSGQGDGYTF.

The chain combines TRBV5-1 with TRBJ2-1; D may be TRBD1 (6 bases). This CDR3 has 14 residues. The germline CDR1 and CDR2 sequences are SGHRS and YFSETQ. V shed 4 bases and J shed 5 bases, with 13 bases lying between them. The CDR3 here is CASSPPDRHNEQFF. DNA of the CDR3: TGCGCCAGCAGCCCACCGGACAGACACAATGAGCAGTTCTTC. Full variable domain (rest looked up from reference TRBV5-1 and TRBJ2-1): KAGVTQTPRYLIKTRGQQVTLSCSPISGHRSVSWYQQTPGQGLQFLFEYFSETQRNKGNFPGRFSGRQFSNSRSEMNVSTLELGDSALYLCASSPPDRHNEQFFGPGTRLTVL.

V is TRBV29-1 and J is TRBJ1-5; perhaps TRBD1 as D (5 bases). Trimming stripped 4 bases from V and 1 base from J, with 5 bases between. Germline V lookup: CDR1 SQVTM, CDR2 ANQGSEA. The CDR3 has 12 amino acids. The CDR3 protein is CSVGDSNQPQHF. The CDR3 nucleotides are TGCAGCGTTGGGGACAGCAATCAGCCCCAGCATTTT.

In DNA form, the CDR3 reads TGCGCCATCCGACCGACAGGCGGGACCGGGGAGCTGTTTTTT. Translated, it gives CAIRPTGGTGELFF. The chain employs TRBV4-1 and TRBJ2-2; tentative D call: TRBD1 (6 bases). CDR1 and CDR2 from the germline V gene are MGHRA and YSYEKL. Trimming removed 10 bases at V and 5 bases at J, with 17 bases between. The CDR3 length is 14 residues.

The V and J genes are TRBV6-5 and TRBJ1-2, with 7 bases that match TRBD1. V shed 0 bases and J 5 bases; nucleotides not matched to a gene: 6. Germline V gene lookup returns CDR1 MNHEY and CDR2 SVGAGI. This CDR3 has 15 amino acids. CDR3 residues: CASSYSRGSGYGYTF. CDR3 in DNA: TGTGCCAGCAGTTACTCCAGGGGGTCGGGGTATGGCTACACCTTC.

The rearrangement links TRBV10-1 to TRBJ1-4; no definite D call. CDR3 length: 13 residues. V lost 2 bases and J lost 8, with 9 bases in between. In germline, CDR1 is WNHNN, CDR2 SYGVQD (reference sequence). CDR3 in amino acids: CASSEGLGEKLFF. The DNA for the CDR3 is TGCGCCAGCAGTGAGGGATTGGGAGAAAAACTGTTTTTT.

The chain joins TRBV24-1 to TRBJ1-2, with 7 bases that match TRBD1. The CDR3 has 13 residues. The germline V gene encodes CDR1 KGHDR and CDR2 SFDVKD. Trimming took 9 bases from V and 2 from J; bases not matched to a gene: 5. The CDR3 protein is CATGETGNYGYTF. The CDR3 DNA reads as TGTGCCACCGGGGAGACAGGGAACTATGGCTACACCTTC.

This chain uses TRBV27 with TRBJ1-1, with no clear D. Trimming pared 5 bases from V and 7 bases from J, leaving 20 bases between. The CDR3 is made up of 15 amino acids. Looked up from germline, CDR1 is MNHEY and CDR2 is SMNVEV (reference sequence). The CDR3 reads CASSLRRTADNEAFF. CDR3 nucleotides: TGTGCCAGCAGTCTCCGCCGGACGGCCGACAATGAAGCTTTCTTT.

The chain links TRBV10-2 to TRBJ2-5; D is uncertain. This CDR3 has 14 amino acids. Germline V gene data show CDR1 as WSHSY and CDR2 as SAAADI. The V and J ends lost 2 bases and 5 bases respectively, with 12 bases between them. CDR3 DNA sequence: TGCGCCAGCAGTGAGGGACGGGCAAGGGAGACCCAGTACTTC. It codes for CASSEGRARETQYF.